A single sample gave rise to the 23 T cell receptor beta chains below, sequenced in a study of Graves' ophthalmopathy and Graves' hyperthyroidism. As the template, RNA transcripts were used to amplify TCR beta CDR3 regions. Second-round multiplex PCR came after a first-round RT-PCR that employed HTBI primers. One entry per CDR3 protein, called by TCRdb with MiXCR from the multiplex PCR reads. The sample consists of roughly 480,000 distinct CDR3 sequences, over 13% of them appearing once. Material for sequencing was blood. Source of these receptors: a woman between 25 and 40 years old with Graves' ophthalmopathy.

This clonotype was counted only a few times. This sequence may be a read error, since a much larger clone differs from it by one base. The V call is TRBV7-6, the J call TRBJ1-2; no reliable D call. This CDR3 is 14 amino acids long. Germline loops: CDR1 SGHVS, CDR2 FNYEAQ. The CDR3 reads CTSSPRAGNYGYTF. CDR3 DNA sequence: TGTACCAGCAGCCCAAGAGCTGGCAACTATGGCTACACCTTC.

This clonotype was seen ten or more times. J is TRBJ1-1 and V is TRBV29-1, with D maybe TRBD1 (5 bases). V lost 4 bases and J lost 2, with 14 bases in between. Germline-derived CDR1 and CDR2 are SQVTM and ANQGSEA. The length of the CDR3 is 14 residues. The DNA for the CDR3 is TGCAGCGTTGGGGGCGAGGAGCTAAACACTGAAGCTTTCTTT. Amino acid sequence: CSVGGEELNTEAFF.

The V gene is TRBV6-1, the J gene TRBJ1-2, with D hard to call. This CDR3 region has 12 residues. Germline values: CDR1 MNHNS, CDR2 SASEGT. V lost 8 bases, J lost 0 bases, and 7 bases lay in between. The CDR3 region is CASRSSNYGYTF. For the CDR3, the DNA is TGTGCCAGCCGTAGTTCTAACTATGGCTACACCTTC.

This clonotype appeared many times. The V gene is TRBV28, the J gene TRBJ1-1; D perhaps matches TRBD1 (5 bases). Germline V gene lookup returns CDR1 MDHEN and CDR2 SYDVKM. Trimming pared 7 bases from V and 3 bases from J, leaving 15 bases between. The CDR3 length is 14 residues. The chain's CDR3 is CASTVIDRYTEAFF. As DNA, the CDR3 is TGTGCCAGCACCGTCATCGACAGATACACTGAAGCTTTCTTT.

This clonotype appeared many times. This chain uses TRBV12-3 or TRBV12-4 with TRBJ1-6, with D unclear. CDR3 length: 15 residues. V was shortened by 1 base and J by 3 bases, with 7 bases between the two germline ends. The CDR3 DNA follows: TGTGCCAGCAGTTTAGGAGTCTTCTATAATTCACCCCTCCACTTT. It yields the protein CASSLGVFYNSPLHF.

V and J are TRBV9 and TRBJ1-3; 8 bases are shared with TRBD1. The length of the CDR3 is 17 residues. V lost 0 bases and J lost 2; bases outside the gene matches: 7. CDR1 and CDR2 (germline): SGDLS, YYNGEE. The CDR3 bases are TGTGCCAGCAGCGTAGAACCCCCGGACAGGGCTGGAAACACCATATATTTT. Protein sequence: CASSVEPPDRAGNTIYF. Full variable domain (rest looked up from reference TRBV9 and TRBJ1-3): DSGVTQTPKHLITATGQRVTLRCSPRSGDLSVYWYQQSLDQGLQFLIQYYNGEERAKGNILERFSAQQFPDLHSELNLSSLELGDSALYFCASSVEPPDRAGNTIYFGEGSWLTVV.

This clonotype was found many times. The rearrangement joins TRBV30 to TRBJ1-2; D possibly corresponds to TRBD1 (5 bases). Trimming took off 2 bases at V and 8 bases at J, with 15 bases between the two ends. The CDR3 spans 13 residues. Germline-derived CDR1 and CDR2 are GTSNPN and SVGIG (reference sequence). The CDR3 region has the DNA TGTGCCTGGAGTAGGAGGTGGGGCTGGGGCTACACCTTC. Its translation: CAWSRRWGWGYTF. The variable domain in full, with the rest retrieved from reference TRBV30 and TRBJ1-2, is SQTIHQWPATLVQPVGSPLSLECTVEGTSNPNLYWYRQAAGRGLQLLFYSVGIGQISSEVPQNLSASRPQDRQFILSSKKLLLSDSGFYLCAWSRRWGWGYTFGSGTRLTVV.

This clonotype showed up many times. The rearrangement links TRBV12-3 or TRBV12-4 to TRBJ1-5, with 9 bases lining up with TRBD1. The CDR3 spans 14 residues. V was pared by 6 bases and J by 7 bases, with 7 bases of the junction left unmatched. CDR3: CASSPGQGVQPQHF. CDR3 DNA sequence: TGTGCCAGCAGCCCGGGACAGGGAGTCCAGCCCCAGCATTTT.

Ten or more counts support this clonotype. The rearrangement links TRBV28 to TRBJ2-7; no reliable D call. The V end lost 6 bases, the J end lost 1 base, and 7 bases lay between the germline ends. Germline CDR1 reads MDHEN; CDR2 reads SYDVKM. The CDR3 covers 12 residues. CDR3 sequence (DNA): TGTGCCAGCAGGTCAAATTCCTACGAGCAGTACTTC. Its protein product is CASRSNSYEQYF.

This clonotype was seen ten or more times. The chain is built from TRBV4-2 and TRBJ1-1; 7 bases line up with TRBD1. The germline V gene encodes CDR1 LGHNA and CDR2 YNFKEQ. J was trimmed by 3 bases and V by 4 bases; bases with no gene match: 8. The CDR3 totals 15 residues. As DNA, the CDR3 is TGTGCCAGCAGCCTCAGACAGGGCCCGGACACTGAAGCTTTCTTT. Translating it yields CASSLRQGPDTEAFF.

This sequence joins TRBV24-1 and TRBJ2-6; TRBD1 aligns across 7 bases. CDR3 length: 20 residues. The V gene's germline CDR1 is KGHDR and CDR2 SFDVKD. Trimming took 4 bases from V and 0 from J; bases not matched to a gene: 14. CDR3 sequence: CATSDHKNRDSNSGANVLTF. CDR3 bases: TGTGCCACCAGTGACCATAAAAACCGGGACAGCAACTCTGGGGCCAACGTCCTGACTTTC.

This clonotype was recorded at least ten times. The gene calls are TRBV6-5 and TRBJ1-1, with 7 bases fitting TRBD1. The germline V gene encodes CDR1 MNHEY and CDR2 SVGAGI. The trim removed 1 base at V and 10 bases at J, leaving 12 bases unmatched. The CDR3 is 15 amino acids. The CDR3 bases are TGTGCCAGCAGTTACTACGGACAGGCTATAAGAGGAGCTTTCTTT. This gives the protein CASSYYGQAIRGAFF.

The V and J genes are TRBV4-2 and TRBJ1-1; D may be TRBD1 (5 bases). Trimming took 1 base from V and 0 from J, leaving 6 bases between them. Germline CDR1 LGHNA, CDR2 YNFKEQ. The CDR3 spans 14 residues. CDR3 nucleotide sequence: TGTGCCAGCAGCCAAGCCAGGGTGAACACTGAAGCTTTCTTT. Its protein is CASSQARVNTEAFF.

This clonotype was recorded at least ten times. This chain uses TRBV5-1 with TRBJ1-1; D possibly corresponds to TRBD1 (5 bases). CDR3 length equals 11 residues. V lost 6 bases and J lost 7, with 10 bases in between. Germline loops: CDR1 SGHRS, CDR2 YFSETQ. The CDR3 here is CASNSGLEAFF. The CDR3 DNA reads TGCGCCAGCAATTCAGGGCTTGAAGCTTTCTTT.

There are many counts of this clonotype. The chain has TRBV20-1 and TRBJ1-2; D unresolved. The CDR3 sequence is 12 residues long. V gave up 6 bases and J gave up 3 bases, with 11 bases separating them. CDR1 is DFQATT, CDR2 SNEGSKA, per germline (reference sequence). This chain's CDR3 is CSAPDSYYGYTF. The CDR3 DNA is TGCAGTGCCCCGGACTCTTACTATGGCTACACCTTC.

This clonotype was seen repeatedly, ten times or more. The genes are TRBV27 and TRBJ1-5; tentative D call: TRBD1 (5 bases). The CDR3 contains 15 residues. CDR1 is MNHEY, CDR2 SMNVEV, per germline (reference sequence). Trimming took off 6 bases at V and 6 bases at J, with 18 bases between the two ends. CDR3: CASSVSGGPGQPQHF. The CDR3, as DNA: TGTGCCAGCAGCGTATCCGGGGGTCCTGGTCAGCCCCAGCATTTT.

This clonotype showed up many times. The chain employs TRBV7-2 and TRBJ2-7, with D perhaps TRBD2 (5 bases). V lost 0 bases, J lost 2 bases, and 8 bases lay in between. The CDR3 runs to 14 residues. CDR1 and CDR2 (germline): SGHTA, FQGNSA. DNA for the CDR3: TGTGCCAGCAGCTTAGCTTCCGGGGCCTACGAGCAGTACTTC. This codes for CASSLASGAYEQYF.

This clonotype came up many times. This chain connects TRBV28 to TRBJ2-3; the D is unclear. The CDR3 is 12 residues long. The V gene's germline CDR1 is MDHEN and CDR2 SYDVKM. V lost 6 bases, J lost 0 bases, and 4 bases lay in between. The DNA of the CDR3 is TGTGCCAGCAGCCCTAGCACAGATACGCAGTATTTT. It is translated as CASSPSTDTQYF.

This clonotype was detected ten times or more. In DNA, the CDR3 is TGTGCCAGTAAAAACGGGCCCAACTATGGCTACACCTTC. Protein: CASKNGPNYGYTF. This chain uses TRBV19 with TRBJ1-2; D remains ambiguous. Germline V lookup: CDR1 LNHDA, CDR2 SQIVND (reference sequence). V was trimmed by 7 bases and J by 2 bases, leaving 11 bases between them. This CDR3 comprises 13 residues.

This clonotype was observed at least ten times. A junction end diverges from the germline sequence, so it may reflect a read error. The gene calls are TRBV24-1 and TRBJ2-2; tentative D call: TRBD2 (6 bases). The CDR3 is made up of 14 amino acids. Germline lookup yields CDR1 KGHDR and CDR2 SFDVKD. The CDR3 protein is CVTSDVGGTGELFF. DNA of the CDR3: TGTGTCACCAGTGATGTCGGGGGTACCGGGGAGCTGTTTTTT.

This clonotype has just a few counts. The chain joins TRBV6-1 to TRBJ2-2, with D tentatively TRBD1 (5 bases). Germline V CDR1 and CDR2: MNHNS, SASEGT. The V and J ends lost 6 bases and 2 bases respectively, with 10 bases between them. This CDR3 has 14 residues. CDR3 nucleotides: TGTGCCAGCAGAATACAGGAAAACACCGGGGAGCTGTTTTTT. As protein: CASRIQENTGELFF.

In its sample, this clonotype was seen a few times. The J gene is TRBJ1-2, the V gene TRBV4-1; D gene uncertain. Looked up from germline, CDR1 is MGHRA and CDR2 is YSYEKL. Trimming removed 1 base at V and 4 bases at J, with 13 bases between. The CDR3 consists of 15 residues. CDR3 nucleotides: TGCGCCAGCAGCCAAGTGTGGGAGGGCCTCTATGGCTACACCTTC. It encodes CASSQVWEGLYGYTF.

This clonotype has a count of ten or more. The rearrangement uses TRBV20-1 and TRBJ2-5; D may be TRBD1 or TRBD2 (5 bases each). CDR1 DFQATT and CDR2 SNEGSKA come from the germline V gene (reference sequence). Trimming took off 5 bases at V and 4 bases at J, with 20 bases between the two ends. The CDR3 sequence is 15 residues long. The CDR3 nucleotides read TGCAGTGCTCCAAAACCCGGGACCCCAGCAGAGACCCAGTACTTC. This gives the protein CSAPKPGTPAETQYF.